Below are 16 T cell receptor beta chains sequenced from a single sample in a study of shared clonotypes between healthy human individuals. Only in-frame clones appear in the TCRdb table, and some are missing; sequencing was by immunoSEQ multiplex PCR. The repertoire consists of more than 450,000 clones, with about four fifths occurring once and the leading ten covering roughly 13%. Source material: PBMCs. These receptors originate from a middle-aged woman in good health. Some clones in this sample may be carry-over from other donors' samples.

The chain is built from TRBV7-3 and TRBJ2-2, with 7 positions matching TRBD2. Germline trimming cut 6 bases from V and 7 bases from J; bases unmatched to any gene: 14. The CDR3 runs to 16 residues. Germline CDR1 and CDR2: SGHTA and FQGTGA. The CDR3 DNA reads as TGTGCCAGCAGACCCGGTGGGGGAGGGCCTGGCGGGGAGCTGTTTTTT. Translated, it gives CASRPGGGGPGGELFF.

J is TRBJ2-7 and V is TRBV4-2, with 10 bases matching TRBD2. The last part of the DNA fits TRBJ2-1 better; the J call may be wrong. The CDR3 totals 14 residues. Germline loops: CDR1 LGHNA, CDR2 YNFKEQ. CDR3 DNA sequence: TGTGCCAGCACGCCGGGACTAGCGAACAATGAGCAGTTCTTC. As protein: CASTPGLANNEQFF.

The V call is TRBV18, the J call TRBJ2-2; maybe TRBD1 (6 bases). V was cut by 2 bases and J by 4 bases, with 14 bases left in between. Germline V lookup: CDR1 KGHSH, CDR2 LQKENI. This CDR3 is built from 16 residues. CDR3 in amino acids: CASSPDVTGGTGELFF. The CDR3 region has the DNA TGTGCCAGCTCACCAGACGTGACAGGCGGCACCGGGGAGCTGTTTTTT.

At least ten counts were recorded for this clone. This chain connects TRBV4-3 to TRBJ2-2; D uncertain. The CDR3 runs to 15 residues. V was clipped by 1 base and J by 2 bases, with 8 bases between them. Germline-derived CDR1 and CDR2 are LGHNA and YSLEER. CDR3 in amino acids: CASSQVYGNTGELFF. CDR3 sequence (DNA): TGCGCCAGCAGCCAAGTCTACGGAAACACCGGGGAGCTGTTTTTT.

J is TRBJ2-5 and V is TRBV11-2; D uncertain. This CDR3 comprises 15 residues. Per germline, CDR1 SGHAT and CDR2 FQNNGV. V lost 0 bases and J lost 1, with 9 bases in between. CDR3 coding DNA: TGTGCCAGCAGCTTAGATCTGGCAGGCCAAGAGACCCAGTACTTC. The encoded protein is CASSLDLAGQETQYF.

The chain employs TRBV28 and TRBJ2-6, with a weak D call TRBD2 (6 bases). CDR1 is MDHEN, CDR2 SYDVKM, per germline. V dropped 10 bases and J dropped 0 bases, with 22 bases sitting between them. This CDR3 is 18 amino acids long. CDR3 bases: TGTGCCACCCGTTTCGCGGGAATCCTTAGCTCTGGGGCCAACGTCCTGACTTTC. Protein product: CATRFAGILSSGANVLTF.

The chain carries TRBV27 and TRBJ1-4; D possibly corresponds to TRBD1 (6 bases). This CDR3 spans 13 amino acids. V was shortened by 5 bases and J by 7 bases, with 11 bases between the two germline ends. Germline values: CDR1 MNHEY, CDR2 SMNVEV (reference sequence). CDR3 DNA: TGTGCCAGCAGTGAGATAGGGGGTGAAAAACTGTTTTTT. Translated: CASSEIGGEKLFF. The full variable domain, in which reference TRBV27 and TRBJ1-4 provide the parts outside the CDR3, is EAQVTQNPRYLITVTGKKLTVTCSQNMNHEYMSWYRQDPGLGLRQIYYSMNVEVTDKGDVPEGYKVSRKEKRNFPLILESPSPNQTSLYFCASSEIGGEKLFFGSGTQLSVL.

The chain employs TRBV30 and TRBJ2-3, with a weak D call TRBD2 (6 bases). Looked up from germline, CDR1 is GTSNPN and CDR2 is SVGIG (reference sequence). The CDR3 loop spans 12 amino acids. V lost 2 bases and J 5 bases, leaving 8 bases between the germline ends. The CDR3 DNA reads as TGTGCCTGGAGTCCGCGGGGAGATACGCAGTATTTT. Amino acids: CAWSPRGDTQYF.

The V call is TRBV18, the J call TRBJ2-5; tentatively, D is TRBD1 (5 bases). The CDR3 has 15 residues. Germline CDR1 KGHSH, CDR2 LQKENI. Trimming shortened V by 2 bases and J by 6 bases, and 16 bases separated the two germline ends. The CDR3 sequence is CASSPTPSAGKTQYF. The CDR3 DNA reads as TGTGCCAGCTCACCAACTCCTTCGGCAGGGAAGACCCAGTACTTC.

This clone was observed a single time. The chain is built from TRBV11-2 and TRBJ2-3; 13 bases agree with TRBD2. The CDR3 contains 19 residues. Germline CDR1 is SGHAT and CDR2 is FQNNGV. J gave up 3 bases and V 4 bases, and 13 bases lay outside the gene matches. CDR3 amino acids: CASSSGLAGARGPTDTQYF. DNA of the CDR3: TGTGCCAGCAGCTCCGGACTAGCGGGAGCACGGGGTCCGACAGATACGCAGTATTTT.

J is TRBJ2-3 and V is TRBV5-1; D is perhaps TRBD1 (6 bases). Trimming removed 0 bases at V and 4 bases at J, with 18 bases between. Germline V gives CDR1 SGHRS, CDR2 YFSETQ. This CDR3 is 17 amino acids long. CDR3 sequence: CASSLVLAGASSDTQYF. Here the CDR3 DNA reads TGCGCCAGCAGCTTGGTGTTGGCAGGGGCGAGCTCAGATACGCAGTATTTT.

This rearrangement joins TRBV4-1 to TRBJ2-5; 7 nucleotides agree with TRBD1. After removal of 1 base from V and 0 bases from J, the junction contained 8 bases not matched to a gene. This CDR3 contains 17 residues. The germline V gene encodes CDR1 MGHRA and CDR2 YSYEKL. CDR3 region: CASSQGGRGFYQETQYF. The CDR3 DNA reads TGCGCCAGCAGCCAAGGCGGCAGGGGGTTCTACCAAGAGACCCAGTACTTC.

The gene calls are TRBV9 and TRBJ2-7; 14 nucleotides match TRBD2. This CDR3 is built from 14 residues. Germline CDR1 and CDR2: SGDLS and YYNGEE. The V gene end was trimmed by 4 bases and the J gene end by 6 bases; junction bases not matched to a gene: 3. CDR3 nucleotides: TGTGCCAGCAGCCCGGGACTAGCGGGAGCCGAGCAGTACTTC. Translating gives CASSPGLAGAEQYF.

The gene calls are TRBV4-1 and TRBJ2-7; possible D gene TRBD1, 5 bases. This CDR3 comprises 14 residues. CDR1 and CDR2 from the germline V gene are MGHRA and YSYEKL. Trimming took off 2 bases at V and 2 bases at J, with 10 bases between the two ends. This CDR3 is CASSQQDTAYEQYF. The CDR3 region has the DNA TGCGCCAGCAGCCAACAGGACACGGCCTACGAGCAGTACTTC.

The table lists this clone with a count of one. V and J are TRBV7-2 and TRBJ2-3, with 13 bases matching TRBD2. Losses at the gene ends were 5 bases for V and 5 bases for J; bases not matched to a gene: 10. The germline CDR1 and CDR2 sequences are SGHTA and FQGNSA. This CDR3 comprises 17 residues. The CDR3 bases are TGTGCCAGCAGCCCCCTCTCCGGGACTAGCGGGATAGATACGCAGTATTTT. Amino acid sequence: CASSPLSGTSGIDTQYF.

The chain employs TRBV7-9 and TRBJ1-1; no clear D. Germline V CDR1 and CDR2: SEHNR, FQNEAQ (reference sequence). V lost 1 base and J 6 bases, leaving 12 bases between the germline ends. The length of the CDR3 is 14 residues. The CDR3 loop reads CASSLGVSHSEAFF. CDR3 coding DNA: TGTGCCAGCAGCTTAGGGGTTTCTCATTCTGAAGCTTTCTTT.